The source of this T cell receptor (beta chain) is a study of blood T cells in healthy people across ages. Germline values: CDR1 KGHSH, CDR2 LQKENI. CDR3 length: 13 amino acids. As for this clonotype: The target antigen is unknown. Sequence at one end of the junction differs from germline and may be a read error.

Isolation yielded PBMCs, at least 7 million per sample, in every case. Extraction yielded at least 5 micrograms of total RNA per sample. Next came a second PCR, run for about 6 to 12 cycles, which used a sample-barcoded 5' primer along with a J-beta primer mix. All cDNA molecules were each tagged by a template-switch adaptor with 12 random nucleotides. TCRdb analysed the 5' RACE reads with MiXCR anew, one entry per CDR3 protein. The sample lists about 1.5 million distinct CDR3 sequences, approximately 42% seen once, with approximately 4.1% in the top ten. Study observations and caveats: Estimated diversity, derived from one million T cells, was regarded as an underestimate.

This chain links TRBV18 with TRBJ1-1; D remains unclear. The source is a woman between 18 and 29 years old in good health. Material for sequencing was blood. DNA for the CDR3: TGTGCCGGCTCACCAACGGGAATCACTGAAGCTTTCTTT. This sequence encodes CAGSPTGITEAFF.